This TCR beta chain came from a study of vaccination effects on CD4 cells after COVID-19. Turning to the study itself: Samples were taken post-vaccine, and their median timing was 72 days after the second dose. Points from the study as a whole: Healthy vaccinees showed cross-reactivity with common cold coronaviruses in only 1 of 255 vaccine-induced clones.

This clone was seen a single time. No antigen is known for it. With the ViraFEST assay, the study expanded antigen-specific CD4+ T cells using viral peptide pools, then sequenced them. With about ten days of culture completed, CD4+ T cells were isolated. The cohort was immunized with two doses of either the BNT162b2 or mRNA-1273 vaccine. Nobody among the vaccine recipients had prior SARS-CoV-2 infection (nucleocapsid antibodies were negative). The authors exchanged half the medium for IL-2 medium on days 3 and 7. Here immunoSEQ multiplex PCR was the method, and the copy in TCRdb shows in-frame clones only, minus some. The sample carries tens of thousands of clones, 70% to 85% recorded once. The receptor comes from a human donor who received a COVID-19 vaccine. Some clones in this sample may be carry-over from other donors' samples. The sequenced sample was CD4+ T cells from PBMCs cultured with HCoV-NL63 spike peptides, obtained after COVID-19 vaccination.

CDR3 in amino acids: CATSDPRSGGNTIYF. The CDR3 nucleotides read TGTGCCACCAGTGATCCACGGTCGGGTGGAAACACCATATATTTT. The V and J genes are TRBV24-1 and TRBJ1-3, with unresolved D. V lost 3 bases and J lost 3, with 11 bases in between. From germline, CDR1 is KGHDR and CDR2 SFDVKD. This CDR3 is built from 15 residues.